This T cell receptor beta chain was identified during a study of CD8 T cells in Susac syndrome. The CDR3 is made up of 15 amino acids. V gave up 5 bases and J gave up 4 bases; unmatched junction bases: 6. Germline values: CDR1 PRHDT, CDR2 FYEKMQ (reference sequence). RNA amounts of about 0.5 to 1 ug underwent reverse transcription with random hexamers. An immunoSEQ multiplex PCR amplified TCR beta CDR3 over 54 Vbeta and 13 Jbeta. TCRdb called the immunoSEQ multiplex PCR reads again in MiXCR, with one record for every CDR3 protein. The table lists some 90,000 distinct CDR3 sequences, about 93% of them singletons, with over 0.25% in the top ten.

Sequences were obtained from CD8+ T cells from PBMCs. The source is a human donor in good health. J is TRBJ2-1 and V is TRBV13; 9 positions match TRBD2. The chain's CDR3 is CASSRRGGTYNEQFF. The CDR3 DNA reads TGTGCCAGCAGCCGGCGGGGGGGTACGTACAATGAGCAGTTCTTC.